The 16 T cell receptor beta chains given below trace back to one sample, sequenced in a study of blood T cell repertoires in COVID-19. Data came from immunoSEQ multiplex PCR; TCRdb stores just in-frame clones and leaves some out. The data show some 110,000 clones, around three quarters seen once. Sequenced: peripheral blood. The receptors here all came from a man between 70 and 80 years old with acute or convalescent COVID-19.

This clone was seen a single time. The chain has TRBV28 and TRBJ1-1; D call uncertain. Germline loops: CDR1 MDHEN, CDR2 SYDVKM. This CDR3 spans 17 amino acids. The V end was cut by 1 base, the J end by 0 bases, with 15 bases between. The CDR3 DNA reads as TGTGCCAGCAGTTTATTCGCGACCAACACTATGAACACTGAAGCTTTCTTT. Translated: CASSLFATNTMNTEAFF.

The V call is TRBV19, the J call TRBJ1-1; 7 nucleotides agree with TRBD1. V lost 9 bases to trimming and J lost 1 base; unmatched junction nucleotides: 14. Per the germline V gene, CDR1 is LNHDA and CDR2 is SQIVND (reference sequence). This CDR3 is built from 16 residues. The CDR3: CASLSRGRVRNTEAFF. The CDR3 coding sequence is TGTGCCAGCCTCTCAAGGGGGCGGGTAAGGAACACTGAAGCTTTCTTT. The variable domain in full, completed from reference TRBV19 and TRBJ1-1, reads DGGITQSPKYLFRKEGQNVTLSCEQNLNHDAMYWYRQDPGQGLRLIYYSQIVNDFQKGDIAEGYSVSREKKESFPLTVTSAQKNPTAFYLCASLSRGRVRNTEAFFGQGTRLTVV.

The V and J genes are TRBV5-6 and TRBJ1-5; 8 bases fit TRBD1. Losses at the gene ends were 1 base for V and 5 bases for J; bases not matched to a gene: 5. The germline gives CDR1 SGHDT, CDR2 YYEEEE. The CDR3 is 15 residues long. The CDR3 sequence: CASSLWVTGDQPQHF. The CDR3 bases are TGTGCCAGCAGCTTGTGGGTGACAGGGGATCAGCCCCAGCATTTT.

About this clone: One junction end does not reproduce the germline sequence, and a read error may be involved. This sequence joins TRBV28 and TRBJ1-2; TRBD1 might be the D (5 bases). Per the germline V gene, CDR1 is MDHEN and CDR2 is SYDVKM. The CDR3 spans 12 residues. The CDR3 region has the DNA TGTGCCAGCAGGGAGAGGGACTACGGCTACACCTTC. As protein: CASRERDYGYTF.

This clone was recorded once. The rearrangement links TRBV3-1 (or the pseudogene TRBV3-2) to TRBJ2-3, with TRBD1 matching 8 bases. Germline-derived CDR1 and CDR2 are LGHDT and YNNKEL (reference sequence). The CDR3 contains 16 residues. The J segment lost 6 bases and the V segment lost 3 bases, leaving 11 bases of the junction unmatched. The CDR3 bases are TGTGCCAGCAGCCAGAACTCCGCAGGGGGCGCGGATACGCAGTATTTT. Translated, it gives CASSQNSAGGADTQYF.

This clone was recorded a few times. The rearrangement uses TRBV23-1 and TRBJ2-7; 8 bases fit TRBD2. TRBV23-1 is placed among ORFs of uncertain function. The CDR3 sequence is 13 residues long. V gave up 10 bases and J gave up 2 bases; unmatched junction bases: 7. CDR3 DNA: TGCGCCAATCGGGGGGGGAGGCCCTACGAGCAGTACTTC. It encodes CANRGGRPYEQYF.

The V call is TRBV11-3, the J call TRBJ2-1; TRBD1 aligns across 8 bases. Germline CDR1 and CDR2: SGHNT and YENEEA. V lost 5 bases, J lost 4 bases, and 13 bases stayed unmatched. This CDR3 has 17 residues. CDR3 loop: CASSAPGTGGPYNEQFF. CDR3 DNA sequence: TGTGCCAGCAGCGCCCCCGGGACAGGCGGACCTTACAATGAGCAGTTCTTC.

This clone was observed a few times. The chain employs TRBV5-4 and TRBJ1-1; D may be TRBD1 (5 bases). This CDR3 spans 13 amino acids. Germline-derived CDR1 and CDR2 are SGHNT and YYREEE (reference sequence). V shed 2 bases and J shed 2 bases, with 7 bases lying between them. The CDR3: CASSFDRNTEAFF. DNA of the CDR3: TGTGCCAGCAGCTTCGACAGAAACACTGAAGCTTTCTTT.

This clone was recorded a few times. The V gene is TRBV30, the J gene TRBJ2-1, with 7 positions matching TRBD2. This CDR3 has 18 amino acids. Germline V gene sequence: CDR1 GTSNPN, CDR2 SVGIG (reference sequence). J was trimmed by 7 bases and V by 4 bases; bases with no gene match: 22. CDR3 in amino acids: CAWTTPGGWVVQRNEQFF. The DNA of the CDR3 is TGTGCCTGGACCACTCCGGGGGGATGGGTAGTTCAGCGGAATGAGCAGTTCTTC.

This clone was counted a single time. The chain links TRBV19 to TRBJ2-1; 7 positions agree with TRBD2. CDR1 is LNHDA and CDR2 is SQIVND in the germline V gene (reference sequence). V lost 10 bases to trimming and J lost 9 bases; unmatched junction nucleotides: 12. The CDR3 consists of 13 residues. The CDR3: CATGGLRESEQFF. In nucleotides, the CDR3 is TGTGCCACCGGTGGGTTGCGGGAGAGTGAGCAGTTCTTC. The full variable domain, with the rest looked up from reference TRBV19 and TRBJ2-1, is DGGITQSPKYLFRKEGQNVTLSCEQNLNHDAMYWYRQDPGQGLRLIYYSQIVNDFQKGDIAEGYSVSREKKESFPLTVTSAQKNPTAFYLCATGGLRESEQFFGPGTRLTVL.

This clone was found once. The rearrangement joins TRBV2 to TRBJ2-1; no definite D call. Germline-derived CDR1 and CDR2 are SNHLY and FYNNEI. This CDR3 contains 11 residues. Trimming pared 6 bases from V and 6 bases from J, leaving 6 bases between. This chain's CDR3 is CASRLTNEQFF. CDR3 nucleotides: TGTGCCAGCAGACTAACCAATGAGCAGTTCTTC.

This clone came up once. The chain uses TRBV5-1 and TRBJ2-5; the match to TRBD1 covers 8 bases. J lost 5 bases, V lost 0 bases, and 6 bases had no gene match. This CDR3 region has 15 residues. The germline V gene has CDR1 SGHRS and CDR2 YFSETQ. The CDR3 is CASSLASGGDETQYF. For the CDR3, the DNA is TGCGCCAGCAGCTTGGCATCAGGGGGCGACGAGACCCAGTACTTC. Full variable domain (remainder filled in from reference TRBV5-1 and TRBJ2-5): KAGVTQTPRYLIKTRGQQVTLSCSPISGHRSVSWYQQTPGQGLQFLFEYFSETQRNKGNFPGRFSGRQFSNSRSEMNVSTLELGDSALYLCASSLASGGDETQYFGPGTRLLVL.

V gene TRBV11-2 combines with J gene TRBJ2-7, with 8 bases identical to TRBD2. V shed 1 base, J shed 5 bases, and the junction held 4 bases outside the gene matches. Per germline, CDR1 SGHAT and CDR2 FQNNGV. The CDR3 runs to 14 residues. In nucleotides, the CDR3 is TGTGCCAGCAGCTTAGTCGGGGGGGCTCACGAGCAGTACTTC. Its translation: CASSLVGGAHEQYF.

As DNA, the CDR3 is TGTGCCAGTAGTATAGATCATCAGGGTGGCAATCAGCCCCAGCATTTT. This codes for CASSIDHQGGNQPQHF. The gene calls are TRBV19 and TRBJ1-5, with a possible D match to TRBD1 (5 bases). Germline V gives CDR1 LNHDA, CDR2 SQIVND (reference sequence). V lost 0 bases and J lost 2, with 11 bases in between. The CDR3 runs 16 residues.

This clone was recorded only once. The genes are TRBV5-5 and TRBJ2-3; weak D call: TRBD2 (6 bases). This CDR3 has 16 amino acids. Trimming shortened V by 1 base and J by 4 bases, and 16 bases separated the two germline ends. Germline V CDR1 and CDR2: SGHKS, YYEKEE (reference sequence). The CDR3 region is CASSLYGPGSSDTQYF. CDR3 sequence (DNA): TGTGCCAGCAGCTTGTACGGACCCGGGAGCTCAGATACGCAGTATTTT. Variable domain in full (rest from reference TRBV5-5 and TRBJ2-3): DAGVTQSPTHLIKTRGQQVTLRCSPISGHKSVSWYQQVLGQGPQFIFQYYEKEERGRGNFPDRFSARQFPNYSSELNVNALLLGDSALYLCASSLYGPGSSDTQYFGPGTRLTVL.

This clone was picked up one time. This rearrangement joins TRBV7-9 to TRBJ1-2, with 9 bases that match TRBD1. Trimming at V came to 4 bases and at J to 6 bases, leaving 15 bases not matched to a gene. The CDR3 is 17 amino acids. CDR1 SEHNR and CDR2 FQNEAQ come from the germline V gene (reference sequence). DNA of the CDR3: TGTGCCAGCAGCTCACTTCTGACAGGGGGAGCGAATGATGGCTACACCTTC. Translation: CASSSLLTGGANDGYTF.